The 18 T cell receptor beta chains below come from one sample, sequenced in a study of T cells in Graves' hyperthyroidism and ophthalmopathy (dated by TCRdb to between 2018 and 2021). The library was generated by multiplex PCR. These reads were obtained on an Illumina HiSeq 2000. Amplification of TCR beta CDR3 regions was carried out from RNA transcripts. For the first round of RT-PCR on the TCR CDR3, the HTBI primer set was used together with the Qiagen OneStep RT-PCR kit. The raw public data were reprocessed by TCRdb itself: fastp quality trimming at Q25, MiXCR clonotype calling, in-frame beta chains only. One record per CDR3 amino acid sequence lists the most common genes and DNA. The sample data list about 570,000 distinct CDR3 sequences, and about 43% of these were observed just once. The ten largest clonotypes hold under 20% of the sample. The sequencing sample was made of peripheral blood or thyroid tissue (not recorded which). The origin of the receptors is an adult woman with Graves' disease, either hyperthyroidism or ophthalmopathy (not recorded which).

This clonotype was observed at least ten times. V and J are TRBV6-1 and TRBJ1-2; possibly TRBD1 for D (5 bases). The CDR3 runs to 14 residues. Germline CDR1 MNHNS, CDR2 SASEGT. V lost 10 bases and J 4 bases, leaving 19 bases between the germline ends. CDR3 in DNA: TGTGCCACCAGACCTACCGGGGGATCCTATGGCTACACCTTC. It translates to CATRPTGGSYGYTF.

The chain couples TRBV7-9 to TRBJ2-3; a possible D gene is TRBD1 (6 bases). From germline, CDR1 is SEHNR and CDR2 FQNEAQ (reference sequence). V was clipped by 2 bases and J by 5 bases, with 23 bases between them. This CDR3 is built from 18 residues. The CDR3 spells CASSLTGTLGGKLDTQYF. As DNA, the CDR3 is TGTGCCAGCAGCTTAACCGGGACCCTTGGGGGCAAGTTAGATACGCAGTATTTT.

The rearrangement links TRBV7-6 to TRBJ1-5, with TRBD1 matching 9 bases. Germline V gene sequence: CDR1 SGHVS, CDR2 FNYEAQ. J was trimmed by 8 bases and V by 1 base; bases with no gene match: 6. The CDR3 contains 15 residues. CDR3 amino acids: CASSLGAGQGEPQHF. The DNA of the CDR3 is TGTGCCAGCAGCTTAGGCGCGGGACAGGGTGAGCCCCAGCATTTT. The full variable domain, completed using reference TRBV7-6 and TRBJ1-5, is GAGVSQSPRYKVTKRGQDVALRCDPISGHVSLYWYRQALGQGPEFLTYFNYEAQQDKSGLPNDRFSAERPEGSISTLTIQRTEQRDSAMYRCASSLGAGQGEPQHFGDGTRLSIL.

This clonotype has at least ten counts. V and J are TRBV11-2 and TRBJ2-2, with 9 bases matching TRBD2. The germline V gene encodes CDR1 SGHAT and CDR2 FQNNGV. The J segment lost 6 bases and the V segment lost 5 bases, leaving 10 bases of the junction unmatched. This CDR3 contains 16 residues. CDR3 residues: CASSHRRTSEAGELFF. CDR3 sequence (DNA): TGTGCCAGCAGCCACCGACGGACTAGCGAGGCCGGGGAGCTGTTTTTT.

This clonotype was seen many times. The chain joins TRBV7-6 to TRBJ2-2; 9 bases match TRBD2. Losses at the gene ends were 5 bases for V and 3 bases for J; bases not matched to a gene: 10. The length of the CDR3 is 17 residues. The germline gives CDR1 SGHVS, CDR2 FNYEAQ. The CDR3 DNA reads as TGTGCCAGCAGCCTCCCCGGGCGCGGGAGGGACACCGGGGAGCTGTTTTTT. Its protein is CASSLPGRGRDTGELFF.

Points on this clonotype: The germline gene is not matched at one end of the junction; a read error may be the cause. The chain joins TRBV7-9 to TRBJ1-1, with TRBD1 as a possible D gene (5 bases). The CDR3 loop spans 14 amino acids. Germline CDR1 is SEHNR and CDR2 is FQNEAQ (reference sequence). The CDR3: CASSTGTVNTGAFF. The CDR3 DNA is TGTGCCAGCAGCACCGGGACGGTGAACACTGGAGCTTTCTTT.

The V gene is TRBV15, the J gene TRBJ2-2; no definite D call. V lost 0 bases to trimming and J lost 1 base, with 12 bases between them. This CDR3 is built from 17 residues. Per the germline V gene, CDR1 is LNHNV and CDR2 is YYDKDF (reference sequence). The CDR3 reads CATSRDHARLNTGELFF. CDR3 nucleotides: TGTGCCACCAGCAGAGATCACGCCCGGCTGAACACCGGGGAGCTGTTTTTT.

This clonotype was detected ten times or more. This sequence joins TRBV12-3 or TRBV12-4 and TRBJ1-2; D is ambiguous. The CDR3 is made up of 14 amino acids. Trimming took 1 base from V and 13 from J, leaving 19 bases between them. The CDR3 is CASSLDLTDSSGTF. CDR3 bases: TGTGCCAGCAGTTTAGACTTGACCGACTCATCTGGCACCTTC.

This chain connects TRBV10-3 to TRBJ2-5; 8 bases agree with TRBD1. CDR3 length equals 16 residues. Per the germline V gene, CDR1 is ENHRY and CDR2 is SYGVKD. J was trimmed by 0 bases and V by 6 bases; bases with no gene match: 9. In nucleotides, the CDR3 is TGTGCCATCAGATCCGGGACAGGAACGTACCAAGAGACCCAGTACTTC. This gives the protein CAIRSGTGTYQETQYF.

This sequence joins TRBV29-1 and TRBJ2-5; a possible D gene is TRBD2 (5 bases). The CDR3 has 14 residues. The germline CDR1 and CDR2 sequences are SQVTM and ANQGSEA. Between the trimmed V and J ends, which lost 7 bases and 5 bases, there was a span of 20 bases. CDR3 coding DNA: TGCAGCGCACAGAACCAGCGGATTGGGGAGACCCAGTACTTC. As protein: CSAQNQRIGETQYF. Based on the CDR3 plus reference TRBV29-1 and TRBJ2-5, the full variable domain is SAVISQKPSRDICQRGTSLTIQCQVDSQVTMMFWYRQQPGQSLTLIATANQGSEATYESGFVIDKFPISRPNLTFSTLTVSNMSPEDSSIYLCSAQNQRIGETQYFGPGTRLLVL.

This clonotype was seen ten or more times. The CDR3 DNA is TGTGCCAGCAGTCTCGGGGATGGCAATCAGCCCCAGCATTTT. Translating gives CASSLGDGNQPQHF. This sequence joins TRBV7-9 and TRBJ1-5, with D unclear. The CDR3 is 14 amino acids. Trimming cost V 6 bases and J 2 bases, with 11 bases left between them. Germline CDR1 and CDR2: SEHNR and FQNEAQ (reference sequence).

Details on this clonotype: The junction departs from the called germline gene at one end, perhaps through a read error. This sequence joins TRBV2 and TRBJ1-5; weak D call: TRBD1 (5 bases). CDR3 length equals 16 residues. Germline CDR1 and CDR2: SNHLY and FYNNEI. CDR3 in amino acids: CAGSARRGVVNQPQHF. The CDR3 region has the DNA TGTGCCGGCAGTGCTAGACGGGGGGTTGTCAATCAGCCCCAGCATTTT.

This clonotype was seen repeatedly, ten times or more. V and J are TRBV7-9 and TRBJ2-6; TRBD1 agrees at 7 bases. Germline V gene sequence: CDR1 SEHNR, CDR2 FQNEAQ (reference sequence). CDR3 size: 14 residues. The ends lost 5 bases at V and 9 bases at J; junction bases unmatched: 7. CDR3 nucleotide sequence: TGTGCCAGCAGCCCTGGGACAGTATTCAACGTCCTGACTTTC. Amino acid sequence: CASSPGTVFNVLTF.

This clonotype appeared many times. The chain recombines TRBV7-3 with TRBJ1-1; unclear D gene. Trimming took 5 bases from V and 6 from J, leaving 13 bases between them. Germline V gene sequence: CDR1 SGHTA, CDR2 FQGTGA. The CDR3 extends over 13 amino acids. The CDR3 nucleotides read TGTGCCAGCAGCCCATACCTTGGGGCTGAAGCTTTCTTT. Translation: CASSPYLGAEAFF.

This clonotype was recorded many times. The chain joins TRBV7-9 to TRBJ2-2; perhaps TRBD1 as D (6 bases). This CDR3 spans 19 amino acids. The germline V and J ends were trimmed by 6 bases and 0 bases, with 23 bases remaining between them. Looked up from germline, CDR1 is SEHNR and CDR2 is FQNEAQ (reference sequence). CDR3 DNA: TGTGCCAGCAGTCCTTTTACAGGGCTTACACGCGCGAACACCGGGGAGCTGTTTTTT. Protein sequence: CASSPFTGLTRANTGELFF. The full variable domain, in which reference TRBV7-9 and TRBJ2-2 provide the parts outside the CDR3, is DTGVSQNPRHKITKRGQNVTFRCDPISEHNRLYWYRQTLGQGPEFLTYFQNEAQLEKSRLLSDRFSAERPKGSFSTLEIQRTEQGDSAMYLCASSPFTGLTRANTGELFFGEGSRLTVL.

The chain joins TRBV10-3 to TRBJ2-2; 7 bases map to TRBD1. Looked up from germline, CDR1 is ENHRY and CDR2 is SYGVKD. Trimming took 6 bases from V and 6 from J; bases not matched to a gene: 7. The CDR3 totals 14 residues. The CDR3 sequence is CAISLDRSAGELFF. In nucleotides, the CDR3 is TGTGCCATCAGCCTGGACAGGTCGGCCGGGGAGCTGTTTTTT.

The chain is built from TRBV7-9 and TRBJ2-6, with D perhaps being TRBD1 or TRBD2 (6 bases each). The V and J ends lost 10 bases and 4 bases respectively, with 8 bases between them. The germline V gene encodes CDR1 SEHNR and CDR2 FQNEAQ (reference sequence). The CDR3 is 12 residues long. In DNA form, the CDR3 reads TGTGCCATGGGGGGCGGGGCCAACGTCCTGACTTTC. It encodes CAMGGGANVLTF.

The CDR3 sequence: CASSVGKPQHF. The CDR3 DNA follows: TGTGCCAGCAGTGTCGGGAAGCCCCAGCATTTT. The J gene is TRBJ1-5, the V gene TRBV2; D call uncertain. V gave up 4 bases and J gave up 8 bases, with 6 bases separating them. Germline loops: CDR1 SNHLY, CDR2 FYNNEI. CDR3 length: 11 residues. Using reference TRBV2 and TRBJ1-5 for the parts outside the CDR3, the full variable domain is EPEVTQTPSHQVTQMGQEVILRCVPISNHLYFYWYRQILGQKVEFLVSFYNNEISEKSEIFDDQFSVERPDGSNFTLKIRSTKLEDSAMYFCASSVGKPQHFGDGTRLSIL.